This note documents a single T cell receptor beta chain sequence. A read error may explain this, as a much larger clone is one base away. The data were taken from a study of blood T cells in healthy people across ages. CDR1 is LNHNV, CDR2 YYDKDF, per germline (reference sequence). There are 14 residues in the CDR3. V was shortened by 2 bases and J by 4 bases, with 11 bases between the two germline ends. Then a second PCR, running roughly 7 to 12 cycles, was carried out with a sample-barcoded 5' primer and a J-beta primer mix. TCRdb passed the 5' RACE reads through MiXCR, listing each CDR3 protein once. Of about 380,000 distinct CDR3 sequences listed, approximately 47% were seen once; the top ten hold roughly 51%.

This clonotype originated in a man aged 55 to 70 in good health. The J gene is TRBJ1-2, the V gene TRBV15; D is ambiguous. The sample comprised blood. The CDR3 DNA sequence: TGTGCCACCAGCAGACCGGGGTTTAGCTATGGCTACACCTTC. Translation: CATSRPGFSYGYTF.